This T cell receptor (beta chain) was retrieved from a study of blood T cell repertoires in COVID-19. The wider study: Samples came from the United States, Italy and Spain, spanning acute and convalescent COVID-19.

Germline V gene data show CDR1 as LGHDT and CDR2 as YNNKEL (reference sequence). The CDR3 length is 11 residues. This clone has a handful of counts. Some clones are missing from TCRdb's copy, which holds only in-frame ones; the method was immunoSEQ multiplex PCR. The table includes under 200,000 clones, around 84% detected once. This chain uses TRBV3-1 (or the pseudogene TRBV3-2) with TRBJ2-7; a weak D match, TRBD1 (6 bases). Sample: peripheral blood. This receptor was obtained from a woman older than 75 with acute or convalescent COVID-19. CDR3 nucleotide sequence: TGTGCTACCACCAGCAGGGGCGAGCAGTACTTC. Amino acid sequence: CATTSRGEQYF.